This T cell receptor (beta chain) is drawn from a study of CD8+ T cells in alopecia areata (dated by TCRdb to the late 2010s). Describing the broader study: Female C3H/HeJ recipients, about 7-10 weeks old, were grafted with skin from C3H/HeJ donors with spontaneous alopecia (about 6-12 months old). To study T cell clonal expansion in alopecia areata, the researchers applied high-throughput TCRbeta sequencing to both the C3H/HeJ mouse model and human patients. Human TCRbeta sequencing covered scalp tissue and sorted CD4+ and CD8+ peripheral blood T cells from patchy and totalis/universalis alopecia areata patients and healthy controls. Scalp clonality was compared among normal scalp (n=4), patchy alopecia areata scalp (n=8), and alopecia totalis/universalis scalp (n=8). RNA was obtained with the PAXgene miRNA kit for fixed scalp, the miRNeasy kit for PBMCs, and the RNeasy kit for mouse skin. immunoSEQ multiplex PCR using 35 Vbeta forward primers and 13 Jbeta reverse primers was used to amplify TCRbeta CDR3 regions. General study outcomes and caveats: Compared with normal scalp, lesional scalp had higher clonality and more expanded CD8+ clones, particularly in alopecia totalis/universalis, a pattern that suggests antigenic drive. Resident alphabeta T cells in normal human skin are also sequenced, complicating scalp TCR repertoire analysis, unlike mouse skin dominated by gammadelta T cells. TCR sequences shared between patients were less clear than in mice, possibly partly because of HLA diversity in the patient population.

The germline V gene provides CDR1 NSHNY and CDR2 SYGAGN. The CDR3, cysteine through phenylalanine, is 12 amino acids long. The DNA shown is the part of the CDR3 that was read: 24 bases, in frame from base 1. Relative to germline, V is 4 bases shorter and J is 3 bases shorter, with 7 bases between their ends. Library prep was done by the immunoSEQ multiplex PCR assay. RNA was extracted from all samples and reverse transcribed into cDNA as template for TCR sequencing. First-strand cDNA was synthesized with SuperScript III using a 2:1 mix of oligo-dT and random hexamers. Amplification bias was assessed with a synthetic immune receptor repertoire, and residual bias was removed computationally. Libraries were sequenced on Illumina HiSeq using 60 bp reads that covered the CDR3 and were read from J toward V. The source study handled its data this way. Raw reads were preprocessed to remove errors, and CDR3 was defined according to IMGT conventions as the region from the conserved cysteine to phenylalanine. Clonality was computed as 1 minus the Shannon entropy, with the entropy normalized by log2 of the number of productive unique TCRs. Whether each scalp clone was CD4 or CD8 was inferred by checking scalp TCRbeta sequences against the CD4 and CD8 repertoires from sorted blood. Not all clones reach the TCRdb copy of this immuneACCESS table, which keeps in-frame sequences only. Checked studies attribute under half of the gap to unresolved V genes and leave the rest unexplained. The D gene and trimming were derived from the DNA, and the V and J assignments and clone size from that table. With 270,000 or so clones recorded, this sample contains no clone counted only once. The top ten clonotypes cover around 1.2% of the sample.

Cells from pooled mouse cutaneous lymph nodes were stained for CD4, CD8alpha, NKG2D, NKG2ACE and other markers and then sorted on a BD Influx. With respect to this clone: The antigen it binds to is not known. Gene labels and germline sequences for this entry follow the mouse. The CDR3 end lies 4 residues beyond the end of the read and is filled in from the germline J gene.

The sequence links TRBV13-1 to TRBJ1-2, with no D gene named confidently. Sequencing was done on a sample of CD4+ T cells sorted from a lymph node. This receptor was taken from a C3H/HeJ mouse with alopecia areata. With respect to MHC, this strain carries the haplotype H2-k. Partial CDR3 DNA: TGTGCCAGCAGTCTCAGTGACTCC. It translates as CASSLSDS. From start to end, the CDR3 is CASSLSDSDYTF.